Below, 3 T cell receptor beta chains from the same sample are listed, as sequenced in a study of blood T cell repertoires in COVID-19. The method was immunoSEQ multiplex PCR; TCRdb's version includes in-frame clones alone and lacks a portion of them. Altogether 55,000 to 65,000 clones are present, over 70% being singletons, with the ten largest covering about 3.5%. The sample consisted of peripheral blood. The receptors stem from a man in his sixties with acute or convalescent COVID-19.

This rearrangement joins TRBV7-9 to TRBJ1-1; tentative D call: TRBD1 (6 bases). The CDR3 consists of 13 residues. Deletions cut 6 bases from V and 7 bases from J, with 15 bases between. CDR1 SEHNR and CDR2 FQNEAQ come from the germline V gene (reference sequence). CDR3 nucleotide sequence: TGTGCCAGCAGTTTGGACAGCAGGAGTGAAGCTTTCTTT. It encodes CASSLDSRSEAFF.

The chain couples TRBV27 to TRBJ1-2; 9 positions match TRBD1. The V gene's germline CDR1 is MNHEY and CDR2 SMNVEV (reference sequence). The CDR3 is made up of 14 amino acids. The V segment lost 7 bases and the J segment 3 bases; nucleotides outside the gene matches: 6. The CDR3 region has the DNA TGTGCCAGCACTCGCCGGACAGGGGACTATGGCTACACCTTC. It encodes CASTRRTGDYGYTF.

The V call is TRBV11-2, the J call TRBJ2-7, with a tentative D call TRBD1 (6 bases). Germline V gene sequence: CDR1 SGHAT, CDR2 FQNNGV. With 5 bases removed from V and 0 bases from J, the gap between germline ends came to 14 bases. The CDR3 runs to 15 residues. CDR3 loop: CASSRRQASSYEQYF. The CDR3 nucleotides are TGTGCCAGCAGCAGACGACAGGCGAGCTCCTACGAGCAGTACTTC. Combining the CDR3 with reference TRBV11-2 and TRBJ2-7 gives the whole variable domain EAGVAQSPRYKIIEKRQSVAFWCNPISGHATLYWYQQILGQGPKLLIQFQNNGVVDDSQLPKDRFSAERLKGVDSTLKIQPAKLEDSAVYLCASSRRQASSYEQYFGPGTRLTVT.